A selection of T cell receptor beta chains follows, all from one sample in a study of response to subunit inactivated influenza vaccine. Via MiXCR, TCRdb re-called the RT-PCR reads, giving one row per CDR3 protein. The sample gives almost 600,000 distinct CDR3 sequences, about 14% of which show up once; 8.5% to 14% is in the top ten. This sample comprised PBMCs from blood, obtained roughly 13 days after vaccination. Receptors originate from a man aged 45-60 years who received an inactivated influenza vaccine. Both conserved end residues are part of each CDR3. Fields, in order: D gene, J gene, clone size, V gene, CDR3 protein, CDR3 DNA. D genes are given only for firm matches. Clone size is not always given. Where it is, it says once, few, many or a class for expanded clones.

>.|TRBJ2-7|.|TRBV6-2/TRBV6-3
CASSKGQLTLYEQYF
TGTGCCAGCAGCAAAGGGCAACTAACCCTCTACGAGCAGTACTTC
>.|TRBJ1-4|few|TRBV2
CASRTENEKLFF
TGTGCCAGCCGGACGGAGAATGAAAAACTGTTTTTT
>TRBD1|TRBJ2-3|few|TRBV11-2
CASSGWGQGTDTQYF
TGTGCCAGCAGCGGGTGGGGACAGGGAACAGATACGCAGTATTTT
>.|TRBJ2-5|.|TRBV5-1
CASSGLGRRETQYF
TGCGCCAGCAGCGGGCTGGGCAGGCGGGAGACCCAGTACTTC
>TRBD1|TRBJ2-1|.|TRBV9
CASSYGQASHNEQFF
TGTGCCAGCAGCTACGGACAGGCCTCTCACAATGAGCAGTTCTTC
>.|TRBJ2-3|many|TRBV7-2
CASSLVYQGGPDTQYF
TGTGCCAGCAGCTTAGTATACCAGGGTGGCCCAGATACGCAGTATTTT
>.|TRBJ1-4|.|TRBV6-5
CASSYSIKEKLFF
TGTGCCAGCAGTTACTCGATTAAGGAAAAACTGTTTTTT
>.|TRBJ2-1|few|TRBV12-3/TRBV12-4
CASRYPSAHEQFF
TGTGCCAGCAGGTATCCTAGCGCCCATGAGCAGTTCTTC
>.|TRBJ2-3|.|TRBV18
CASSPLMTDTQYF
TGTGCCAGCTCACCACTGATGACAGATACGCAGTATTTT
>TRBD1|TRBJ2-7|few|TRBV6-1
CASSTGQVAYEQYF
TGTGCCAGCAGTACCGGACAGGTGGCCTACGAGCAGTACTTC
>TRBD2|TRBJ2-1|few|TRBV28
CASSSRLAGVFF
TGTGCCAGCAGTTCTCGACTAGCGGGAGTCTTCTTC
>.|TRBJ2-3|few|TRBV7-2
CASSLAGYDTQYF
TGTGCCAGCAGCTTAGCGGGGTACGATACGCAGTATTTT
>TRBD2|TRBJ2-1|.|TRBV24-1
CATSDLGTSGVDEQFF
TGTGCCACCAGTGATCTAGGGACTAGCGGGGTGGATGAGCAGTTCTTC
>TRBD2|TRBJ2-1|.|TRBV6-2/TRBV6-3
CASRTGLAANNEQFF
TGTGCCAGCAGAACGGGACTAGCCGCAAACAATGAGCAGTTCTTC
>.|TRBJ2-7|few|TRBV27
CASSLGGDGYEQYF
TGTGCCAGCAGTTTAGGAGGGGACGGCTACGAGCAGTACTTC
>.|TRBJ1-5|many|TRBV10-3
CAISANTGLPQHF
TGTGCCATCAGTGCCAACACGGGGCTGCCCCAGCATTTT
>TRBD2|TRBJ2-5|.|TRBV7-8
CASSFPTSGIPQETQYF
TGTGCCAGCAGCTTCCCGACTAGCGGGATTCCTCAAGAGACCCAGTACTTC
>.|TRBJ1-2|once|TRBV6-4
CASRLTPTNYGYTF
TGTGCCAGCAGATTGACACCAACTAACTATGGCTACACCTTC
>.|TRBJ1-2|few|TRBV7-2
CASSLAGGFDRNYGYTF
TGTGCCAGCAGCTTAGCGGGTGGGTTTGACAGGAACTATGGCTACACCTTC
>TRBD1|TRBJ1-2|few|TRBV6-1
CASRGTGGRFRHYGYTF
TGTGCCAGCAGAGGGACAGGGGGAAGATTTCGGCACTATGGCTACACCTTC